These 22 T cell receptor beta chains share one sample of origin, sequenced in a study of cytomegalovirus exposure and HLA in healthy donors. Here immunoSEQ multiplex PCR was the method, and the copy in TCRdb shows in-frame clones only, minus some. The table records around 300,000 clones, around 87% of them present only once. The sample was PBMCs. Receptor source: a woman aged 25-40 years in good health and CMV-seropositive.

In this sample, this clone turned up a few times. The chain employs TRBV5-6 and TRBJ2-3; tentative D call: TRBD2 (5 bases). The germline V gene encodes CDR1 SGHDT and CDR2 YYEEEE. CDR3 size: 17 residues. V was clipped by 4 bases and J by 2 bases, with 20 bases between them. Here the CDR3 DNA reads TGTGCCAGCAGCCCACTGCTAGCCCAACGGAACACAGATACGCAGTATTTT. Encoded protein: CASSPLLAQRNTDTQYF.

V gene TRBV13 combines with J gene TRBJ2-7; D remains ambiguous. Per the germline V gene, CDR1 is PRHDT and CDR2 is FYEKMQ (reference sequence). The V end lost 2 bases, the J end lost 3 bases, and 2 bases lay between the germline ends. CDR3 length: 11 residues. The CDR3: CASSLNYEQYF. The CDR3 DNA reads TGTGCCAGCAGCTTAAACTACGAGCAGTACTTC.

The rearrangement joins TRBV9 to TRBJ2-7; 7 bases fit TRBD2. V dropped 6 bases and J dropped 4; count of bases not matched to a gene: 16. Germline CDR1 SGDLS, CDR2 YYNGEE. This CDR3 comprises 16 residues. CDR3 coding DNA: TGTGCCAGCACCCCCGGGGGGTGGGCAGGAGAATACGAGCAGTACTTC. Encoded protein: CASTPGGWAGEYEQYF.

This clone was observed once. The J gene is TRBJ2-5, the V gene TRBV27, with TRBD2 identical over 10 bases. Trimming cost V 5 bases and J 1 base; bases outside gene matches: 10. The CDR3 is 17 amino acids. CDR1 is MNHEY and CDR2 is SMNVEV in the germline V gene (reference sequence). The CDR3 nucleotides read TGTGCCAGCAGTCGTTCTAGCGGGAGAGTCGGCCAAGAGACCCAGTACTTC. As protein: CASSRSSGRVGQETQYF.

V usage is TRBV28 and J usage is TRBJ2-7; D is undetermined. Germline V gene lookup returns CDR1 MDHEN and CDR2 SYDVKM. The V end was cut by 2 bases, the J end by 0 bases, with 11 bases between. This CDR3 is built from 15 residues. This CDR3 is CASSLGWLNSYEQYF. CDR3 DNA: TGTGCCAGCAGTTTAGGCTGGTTGAACTCCTACGAGCAGTACTTC.

The gene calls are TRBV2 and TRBJ2-5; possibly TRBD1 for D (5 bases). Germline V CDR1 and CDR2: SNHLY, FYNNEI. The germline V and J ends were trimmed by 2 bases and 7 bases, with 14 bases remaining between them. The CDR3 sequence is 14 residues long. The CDR3 loop is CASSEWGRLVTQYF. The CDR3, as DNA: TGTGCCAGCAGTGAATGGGGCAGACTGGTGACCCAGTACTTC.

This rearrangement joins TRBV5-6 to TRBJ2-7; D unresolved. V lost 3 bases and J 0 bases, leaving 4 bases between the germline ends. Germline assignment: CDR1 SGHDT and CDR2 YYEEEE. The CDR3 extends over 12 amino acids. The CDR3 protein is CASSSLSYEQYF. CDR3 sequence (DNA): TGTGCCAGCAGCTCGCTCTCCTACGAGCAGTACTTC.

The J gene is TRBJ2-3, the V gene TRBV4-3, with 7 bases identical to TRBD2. Germline V gene data show CDR1 as LGHNA and CDR2 as YSLEER. After removal of 0 bases from V and 0 bases from J, the junction contained 15 bases not matched to a gene. This CDR3 region has 20 residues. The CDR3 region has the DNA TGCGCCAGCAGCCAAGAAGTAACGGGAGGAGGAGTTAAGAGCACAGATACGCAGTATTTT. Encoded protein: CASSQEVTGGGVKSTDTQYF.

The chain links TRBV6-5 to TRBJ2-2; 9 bases are a match to TRBD1. The CDR3 runs to 15 residues. In germline, CDR1 is MNHEY, CDR2 SVGAGI. The V segment lost 0 bases and the J segment 6 bases; nucleotides outside the gene matches: 2. Here the CDR3 reads CASSYSNRGPGELFF. The CDR3 region has the DNA TGTGCCAGCAGTTACTCGAACAGGGGGCCCGGGGAGCTGTTTTTT.

The CDR3 here is CASSRGYEQYF. CDR3 coding DNA: TGCGCCAGCAGCCGGGGCTACGAGCAGTACTTC. The J gene is TRBJ2-7, the V gene TRBV4-1; no reliable D call. Trimming stripped 4 bases from V and 3 bases from J, with 4 bases between. The germline V gene has CDR1 MGHRA and CDR2 YSYEKL. The CDR3 sequence is 11 residues long.

The sample holds a few counts of this clone. This chain links TRBV28 with TRBJ2-7, with TRBD1 identical over 9 bases. V was pared by 6 bases and J by 6 bases, with 12 bases of the junction left unmatched. The CDR3 has 15 residues. Germline V gene sequence: CDR1 MDHEN, CDR2 SYDVKM. DNA for the CDR3: TGTGCCAGCAGCATCACGGCTCGGGACAGGGCCGAGCAGTACTTC. This codes for CASSITARDRAEQYF.

The chain links TRBV27 to TRBJ2-7; 8 bases match TRBD1. This CDR3 region has 15 residues. Germline V CDR1 and CDR2: MNHEY, SMNVEV (reference sequence). After removal of 4 bases from V and 5 bases from J, the junction contained 10 bases not matched to a gene. Written as DNA, the CDR3 is TGTGCCAGCAGTTCTATCAGGGGGCCAATGGACGAGCAGTACTTC. Translating gives CASSSIRGPMDEQYF.

The chain recombines TRBV7-6 with TRBJ2-7; the D gene could be TRBD1 or TRBD2 (6 bases each). Between the trimmed V and J ends, which lost 7 bases and 2 bases, there was a span of 12 bases. This CDR3 region has 13 residues. The germline V gene has CDR1 SGHVS and CDR2 FNYEAQ. In nucleotides, the CDR3 is TGTGCCAGCACCCGGGGGCCCACCTACGAGCAGTACTTC. Amino acid sequence: CASTRGPTYEQYF.

V and J are TRBV27 and TRBJ2-3; 7 bases agree with TRBD2. V trimming: 2 bases; J trimming: 5 bases; junction bases outside the gene matches: 10. CDR1 is MNHEY and CDR2 is SMNVEV in the germline V gene (reference sequence). This CDR3 is 16 amino acids long. The CDR3 DNA follows: TGTGCCAGCAGTTTAGAGGCGGGAGTCCATGGAGATACGCAGTATTTT. It encodes CASSLEAGVHGDTQYF.

This chain links TRBV5-1 with TRBJ1-1; TRBD1 agrees at 8 bases. The CDR3 totals 15 residues. J gave up 0 bases and V 2 bases, and 3 bases lay outside the gene matches. Germline V lookup: CDR1 SGHRS, CDR2 YFSETQ. CDR3 region: CASSFAGGMNTEAFF. For the CDR3, the DNA is TGCGCCAGCAGCTTTGCAGGGGGCATGAACACTGAAGCTTTCTTT.

This sequence joins TRBV25-1 and TRBJ1-1; 9 nucleotides match TRBD1. The CDR3 length is 15 residues. The germline gives CDR1 MGHDK, CDR2 SYGVNS. V was pared by 6 bases and J by 0 bases, with 5 bases of the junction left unmatched. CDR3 residues: CASRRTGALNTEAFF. DNA for the CDR3: TGTGCCAGCAGACGGACAGGGGCGTTGAACACTGAAGCTTTCTTT.

This CDR3 reads CASSFLTPGVYGYTF. Here the CDR3 DNA reads TGTGCCAGCAGCTTTCTCACACCCGGAGTCTATGGCTACACCTTC. The genes are TRBV5-6 and TRBJ1-2; D is ambiguous. The CDR3 totals 15 residues. From germline, CDR1 is SGHDT and CDR2 YYEEEE. Between the trimmed V and J ends, which lost 2 bases and 4 bases, there was a span of 15 bases.

This clone has just one count. The chain recombines TRBV28 with TRBJ1-1; D is possibly TRBD1 (5 bases). Germline assignment: CDR1 MDHEN and CDR2 SYDVKM. This CDR3 has 15 residues. V was pared by 1 base and J by 4 bases, with 13 bases between. The CDR3 loop reads CASSLSQGGFTEAFF. In DNA form, the CDR3 reads TGTGCCAGCAGTTTATCGCAGGGAGGTTTCACTGAAGCTTTCTTT. Full variable domain (missing parts from reference TRBV28 and TRBJ1-1): DVKVTQSSRYLVKRTGEKVFLECVQDMDHENMFWYRQDPGLGLRLIYFSYDVKMKEKGDIPEGYSVSREKKERFSLILESASTNQTSMYLCASSLSQGGFTEAFFGQGTRLTVV.

The chain couples TRBV28 to TRBJ2-4; 8 positions agree with TRBD2. CDR1 is MDHEN and CDR2 is SYDVKM in the germline V gene. CDR3 length: 12 amino acids. After removal of 9 bases from V and 5 bases from J, the junction contained 3 bases not matched to a gene. The CDR3: CASSGTENIQYF. In DNA, the CDR3 is TGTGCCAGTAGCGGGACCGAAAACATTCAGTACTTC. Full variable domain (rest looked up from reference TRBV28 and TRBJ2-4): DVKVTQSSRYLVKRTGEKVFLECVQDMDHENMFWYRQDPGLGLRLIYFSYDVKMKEKGDIPEGYSVSREKKERFSLILESASTNQTSMYLCASSGTENIQYFGAGTRLSVL.

The genes are TRBV28 and TRBJ2-1; 11 nucleotides match TRBD2. Germline assignment: CDR1 MDHEN and CDR2 SYDVKM. There are 16 residues in the CDR3. J was trimmed by 2 bases and V by 3 bases; bases with no gene match: 3. As DNA, the CDR3 is TGTGCCAGCAGTTTGACTAGCGGGAAAACCTACAATGAGCAGTTCTTC. Its translation: CASSLTSGKTYNEQFF.

The chain couples TRBV30 to TRBJ2-6; D not certain. The CDR3 runs to 12 residues. V was clipped by 5 bases and J by 2 bases, with 4 bases between them. In germline, CDR1 is GTSNPN, CDR2 SVGIG (reference sequence). The CDR3: CAWATGANVLTF. The CDR3 DNA sequence: TGTGCCTGGGCCACTGGGGCCAACGTCCTGACTTTC.

This chain connects TRBV28 to TRBJ2-7; maybe TRBD2 (6 bases). This CDR3 has 22 residues. Germline V gene lookup returns CDR1 MDHEN and CDR2 SYDVKM. The V end lost 10 bases, the J end lost 5 bases, and 45 bases lay between the germline ends. CDR3 sequence: CATLPPRGFVAGTTQRDHEQYF. The DNA of the CDR3 is TGTGCCACCCTCCCGCCGAGGGGCTTTGTCGCGGGAACCACCCAACGGGATCACGAGCAGTACTTC.